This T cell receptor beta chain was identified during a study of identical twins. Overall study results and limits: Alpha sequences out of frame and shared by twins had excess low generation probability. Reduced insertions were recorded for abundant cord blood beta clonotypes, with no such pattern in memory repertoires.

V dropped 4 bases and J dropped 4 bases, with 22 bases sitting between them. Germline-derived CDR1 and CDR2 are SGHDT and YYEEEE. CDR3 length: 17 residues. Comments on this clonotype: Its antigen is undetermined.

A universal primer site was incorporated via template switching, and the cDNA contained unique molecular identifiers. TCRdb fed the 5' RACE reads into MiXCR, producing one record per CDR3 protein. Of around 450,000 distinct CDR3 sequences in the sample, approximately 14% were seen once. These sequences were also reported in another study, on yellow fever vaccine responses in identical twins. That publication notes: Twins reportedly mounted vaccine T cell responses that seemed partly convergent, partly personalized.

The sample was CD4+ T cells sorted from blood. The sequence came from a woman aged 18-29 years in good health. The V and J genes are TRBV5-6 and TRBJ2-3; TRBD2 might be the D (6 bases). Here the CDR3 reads CASSAKSLWRGADTQYF. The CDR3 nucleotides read TGTGCCAGCAGCGCAAAAAGCCTCTGGAGGGGCGCAGATACGCAGTATTTT.